The 12 T cell receptor beta chains below come from one sample, sequenced in a study of cytomegalovirus exposure and HLA in healthy donors. The PCR contained 60 Vbeta and 13 Jbeta primers. Assay: immunoSEQ multiplex PCR; the TCRdb copy retains only in-frame clones and omits some. The data show around 200,000 clones, with 70% to 80% seen just once and roughly 0.22% held by the top ten. Specimen: PBMCs. All receptors derive from a girl aged 2-15 years in good health and CMV-seronegative.

The V call is TRBV9, the J call TRBJ2-1; 7 bases match TRBD2. Trimming took 0 bases from V and 7 from J; bases not matched to a gene: 1. Germline lookup yields CDR1 SGDLS and CDR2 YYNGEE. This CDR3 has 13 residues. The CDR3 here is CASSVGGRNEQFF. In DNA, the CDR3 is TGTGCCAGCAGCGTAGGCGGGAGAAATGAGCAGTTCTTC.

V usage is TRBV7-9 and J usage is TRBJ1-5; D is possibly TRBD1 (5 bases). The ends were cut back, 5 bases at V and 6 bases at J, with 14 bases in the middle. The CDR3 sequence is 14 residues long. CDR1 is SEHNR, CDR2 FQNEAQ, per germline (reference sequence). The CDR3, as DNA: TGTGCCAGCAGCACCGCTCAGGGTACTCAGCCCCAGCATTTT. As protein: CASSTAQGTQPQHF.

The chain joins TRBV4-2 to TRBJ2-2; 8 bases align to TRBD2. Losses at the gene ends were 0 bases for V and 4 bases for J; bases not matched to a gene: 7. CDR3 length: 17 residues. Per germline, CDR1 LGHNA and CDR2 YNFKEQ. CDR3 sequence: CASSQELGGGSTGELFF. In nucleotides, the CDR3 is TGTGCCAGCAGCCAAGAGCTCGGGGGGGGTAGCACCGGGGAGCTGTTTTTT.

The V and J genes are TRBV27 and TRBJ2-6, with 10 bases fitting TRBD1. J was trimmed by 1 base and V by 5 bases; bases with no gene match: 8. The CDR3 is 18 residues long. CDR1 and CDR2 (germline): MNHEY, SMNVEV (reference sequence). CDR3 nucleotide sequence: TGTGCCAGCAGTCCGAGCGACAGGGGGCTGTCTGGGGCCAACGTCCTGACTTTC. This codes for CASSPSDRGLSGANVLTF.

This clone was picked up a small number of times. The chain has TRBV2 and TRBJ1-2; no reliable D call. The CDR3 spans 13 residues. The V and J ends lost 6 bases and 8 bases respectively, with 16 bases between them. Germline V gives CDR1 SNHLY, CDR2 FYNNEI. DNA of the CDR3: TGTGCCAGCAGGGTGGTAAGGGAGAAGGGCTACACCTTC. It yields the protein CASRVVREKGYTF.

CDR3 protein: CASSVDASRDYSAFF. The CDR3 DNA sequence: TGTGCCAGCAGCGTAGATGCGAGCCGAGATTATTCGGCTTTCTTT. The chain recombines TRBV9 with TRBJ1-1; D is undetermined. In germline, CDR1 is SGDLS, CDR2 YYNGEE. The CDR3 is made up of 15 amino acids. The V and J ends lost 0 bases and 11 bases respectively, with 20 bases between them.

CDR3 amino acids: CASSLLLAGVQETQYF. The CDR3 coding sequence is TGTGCCAGCAGCTTACTTCTAGCGGGGGTACAAGAGACCCAGTACTTC. The chain employs TRBV7-9 and TRBJ2-5; 10 nucleotides line up with TRBD2. This CDR3 is 16 amino acids long. V dropped 2 bases and J dropped 2; count of bases not matched to a gene: 5. Germline assignment: CDR1 SEHNR and CDR2 FQNEAQ (reference sequence).

V usage is TRBV18 and J usage is TRBJ1-5; tentative D call: TRBD1 (6 bases). The germline V and J ends were trimmed by 5 bases and 2 bases, with 7 bases remaining between them. This CDR3 is 13 amino acids long. Germline lookup yields CDR1 KGHSH and CDR2 LQKENI. CDR3 sequence (DNA): TGTGCCAGCTCATGGACAGGCAATCAGCCCCAGCATTTT. This translates into CASSWTGNQPQHF.

The chain has TRBV10-3 and TRBJ1-2; possibly TRBD1 for D (6 bases). The CDR3 consists of 13 residues. Trimming took 7 bases from V and 6 from J, leaving 15 bases between them. CDR1 and CDR2 from the germline V gene are ENHRY and SYGVKD. CDR3 in DNA: TGTGCCATCAAAGATAACAGGGTCCATGGCTACACCTTC. It specifies CAIKDNRVHGYTF.

The rearrangement links TRBV5-1 to TRBJ2-3; 8 nucleotides align to TRBD2. Trimming at V came to 0 bases and at J to 2 bases, leaving 5 bases not matched to a gene. CDR3 length: 16 amino acids. Germline V gene lookup returns CDR1 SGHRS and CDR2 YFSETQ. The CDR3 protein is CASSLAAGDLTDTQYF. CDR3 bases: TGCGCCAGCAGCTTGGCAGCGGGGGACCTCACAGATACGCAGTATTTT.

The sample holds a few counts of this clone. The chain uses TRBV27 and TRBJ2-1; 10 bases align to TRBD1. V shed 4 bases, J shed 3 bases, and the junction held 6 bases outside the gene matches. CDR3 length: 16 amino acids. The germline gives CDR1 MNHEY, CDR2 SMNVEV (reference sequence). DNA for the CDR3: TGTGCCAGCAGTTCACCAGACAGGGGGCTCTACAATGAGCAGTTCTTC. This gives the protein CASSSPDRGLYNEQFF.

For the CDR3, the DNA is TGTGCCAGCAGTTACACAGACCATCAGCCCCAGCATTTT. Encoded protein: CASSYTDHQPQHF. The chain combines TRBV27 with TRBJ1-5; D is unclear. The length of the CDR3 is 13 residues. V lost 4 bases to trimming and J lost 5 bases, with 9 bases between them. Germline CDR1 reads MNHEY; CDR2 reads SMNVEV (reference sequence).